The next 14 T cell receptor beta chains were all read from a single sample in a study of T cell repertoires in cytomegalovirus infection. TCRdb re-derived calls from the reads in MiXCR, one entry per CDR3 protein. Here the sample spans 800,000 to 950,000 distinct CDR3 sequences, 30% to 35% being singletons. For these receptors, no antigen is known. This sample comprised cultured CD8+ T cells from PBMCs, obtained from culture after CMV antigen stimulation. These receptors were taken from a human donor in good health (CMV status not recorded). Some clones in this sample may be carry-over from other donors' samples.

This clonotype was detected only a few times. The J gene is TRBJ2-1, the V gene TRBV7-3; D is undetermined. The V end was cut by 1 base, the J end by 7 bases, with 11 bases between. The germline gives CDR1 SGHTA, CDR2 FQGTGA. The CDR3 spans 14 residues. The CDR3: CASSLSAGLNEQFF. The CDR3 DNA reads TGTGCCAGCAGCTTAAGTGCAGGCCTGAATGAGCAGTTCTTC.

Points on this clonotype: Relative to the germline gene, one junction end is altered; a read error may explain this. J is TRBJ2-3 and V is TRBV7-9; 11 bases align to TRBD1. The CDR3 covers 17 residues. Germline loops: CDR1 SEHNR, CDR2 FQNEAQ (reference sequence). CDR3 bases: TGTGTCAGCAGGCCACCAAGGACAGGGGGCGGCGCAGATACGCAGTATTTT. Translating it yields CVSRPPRTGGGADTQYF.

The chain recombines TRBV9 with TRBJ1-2; D is ambiguous. Germline V CDR1 and CDR2: SGDLS, YYNGEE. Trimming stripped 4 bases from V and 6 bases from J, with 16 bases between. The CDR3 is 14 residues long. The CDR3 sequence is CASSPPGGYDGYTF. CDR3 DNA sequence: TGTGCCAGCAGCCCCCCTGGAGGGTATGATGGCTACACCTTC.

V is TRBV6-5 and J is TRBJ1-5; no clear D gene. V dropped 5 bases and J dropped 1 base, with 6 bases sitting between them. This CDR3 region has 13 residues. Germline CDR1 MNHEY, CDR2 SVGAGI. DNA of the CDR3: TGTGCCAGCAGTCAGTTAAGCAATCAGCCCCAGCATTTT. Its translation: CASSQLSNQPQHF.

The genes are TRBV7-9 and TRBJ2-1; a weak D match, TRBD2 (6 bases). Trimming cost V 8 bases and J 10 bases, with 21 bases left between them. CDR1 SEHNR and CDR2 FQNEAQ come from the germline V gene (reference sequence). The CDR3 is made up of 14 amino acids. Here the CDR3 reads CASPRGVTPGEQFF. CDR3 nucleotide sequence: TGTGCCAGCCCCCGCGGGGTTACTCCTGGGGAGCAGTTCTTC. Based on the CDR3 plus reference TRBV7-9 and TRBJ2-1, the full variable domain is DTGVSQNPRHKITKRGQNVTFRCDPISEHNRLYWYRQTLGQGPEFLTYFQNEAQLEKSRLLSDRFSAERPKGSFSTLEIQRTEQGDSAMYLCASPRGVTPGEQFFGPGTRLTVL.

This chain joins TRBV11-2 and TRBJ2-2; D uncertain. This CDR3 contains 17 residues. Trimming removed 5 bases from V and 7 bases from J, with 23 bases in between. CDR1 and CDR2 from the germline V gene are SGHAT and FQNNGV. CDR3 nucleotides: TGTGCCAGCAGCCCTTACGGTCCTCTTGTTGTGGGCGGGGAGCTGTTTTTT. Translation gives CASSPYGPLVVGGELFF.

The V and J genes are TRBV4-1 and TRBJ1-4; 7 bases agree with TRBD1. J lost 7 bases, V lost 3 bases, and 8 bases had no gene match. The CDR3 extends over 15 amino acids. The germline CDR1 and CDR2 sequences are MGHRA and YSYEKL. The CDR3 DNA is TGCGCCAGCAGCCATATCACAGGGGTCTCTGAAAAACTGTTTTTT. Its protein is CASSHITGVSEKLFF.

The count of this clonotype is one. The genes are TRBV6-6 and TRBJ2-1; tentative D call: TRBD1 (6 bases). The V gene's germline CDR1 is MNHNY and CDR2 SVGAGI (reference sequence). V gave up 5 bases and J gave up 0 bases, with 11 bases separating them. This CDR3 comprises 15 residues. CDR3: CASSPVDSSYNEQFF. In DNA, the CDR3 is TGTGCCAGCAGTCCTGTGGACAGCTCCTACAATGAGCAGTTCTTC.

The chain couples TRBV7-9 to TRBJ1-5; D remains ambiguous. Trimming stripped 1 base from V and 4 bases from J, with 8 bases between. CDR1 and CDR2 from the germline V gene are SEHNR and FQNEAQ (reference sequence). The CDR3 length is 14 residues. The chain's CDR3 is CASSLGTWNQPQHF. CDR3 in DNA: TGTGCCAGCAGCTTAGGGACTTGGAATCAGCCCCAGCATTTT.

This clonotype was seen only a few times. The chain couples TRBV13 to TRBJ2-1; D gene unclear. The CDR3 extends over 18 amino acids. Germline CDR1 PRHDT, CDR2 FYEKMQ (reference sequence). V lost 5 bases and J lost 9, with 29 bases in between. The CDR3 here is CASSPTNNPKRISSEQFF. CDR3 in DNA: TGTGCCAGCAGCCCTACTAATAACCCCAAAAGGATCTCAAGTGAGCAGTTCTTC.

CDR3 sequence (DNA): TGCAGTGCCCTGGACAGGGTCAACTACGAGCAGTACTTC. Its translation: CSALDRVNYEQYF. The V call is TRBV20-1, the J call TRBJ2-7; 8 nucleotides agree with TRBD1. Germline CDR1 DFQATT, CDR2 SNEGSKA (reference sequence). CDR3 length equals 13 residues. Losses at the gene ends were 6 bases for V and 3 bases for J; bases not matched to a gene: 7.

This clonotype was recorded once. V and J are TRBV27 and TRBJ1-5; possible D gene TRBD1, 6 bases. CDR3 length equals 14 residues. The V end lost 4 bases, the J end lost 4 bases, and 11 bases lay between the germline ends. Germline CDR1 MNHEY, CDR2 SMNVEV (reference sequence). The CDR3: CASSWTVNNQPQHF. The CDR3 coding sequence is TGTGCCAGCAGTTGGACAGTGAATAATCAGCCCCAGCATTTT.

The chain joins TRBV28 to TRBJ2-1; D gene ambiguous. Trimming cost V 4 bases and J 3 bases, with 25 bases left between them. Germline assignment: CDR1 MDHEN and CDR2 SYDVKM. There are 19 residues in the CDR3. The CDR3: CASSSPRQESYQNYNEQFF. CDR3 sequence (DNA): TGTGCCAGCAGTTCCCCACGGCAGGAATCCTACCAAAACTACAATGAGCAGTTCTTC.

CDR3 sequence reads: CASSLGWTRTKEDTQYF. The DNA of the CDR3 is TGTGCCAGCAGCTTAGGCTGGACTAGAACCAAGGAAGATACGCAGTATTTT. The V gene is TRBV11-3, the J gene TRBJ2-3; 7 bases match TRBD2. Germline V gene sequence: CDR1 SGHNT, CDR2 YENEEA. The J segment lost 5 bases and the V segment lost 1 base, leaving 12 bases of the junction unmatched. The CDR3 is 17 amino acids.